Below, 10 T cell receptor beta chains from the same sample are listed, as sequenced in a study of CXCR3-negative and CXCR3-positive naive CD8 T cells. UMI-labeled 5' RACE yielded the TRB cDNA libraries. TCRdb re-called the 5' RACE reads; one entry per CDR3 protein, DNA not given. The sample shows some 50,000 distinct CDR3 sequences, and less than 1.6% sits with its ten largest clones. Sequencing input: naive CXCR3- CD8+ T cells from blood. Subset of the sample: CD45RO-CCR7+CD27+CD95- naive CD8+ T cells lacking CXCR3 (TNR3-). The receptor source for this set is a human donor in good health. Some clones in this sample may be carry-over from other donors' samples.

The V and J genes are TRBV29-1 and TRBJ1-1; the D call from TCRdb, TRBD1, cannot be confirmed without DNA. Per the germline V gene, CDR1 is SQVTM and CDR2 is ANQGSEA. The CDR3 covers 12 residues. The CDR3 spells CSVEQGNPEALF.

J is TRBJ2-1 and V is TRBV28; TCRdb's assignment of TRBD1 cannot be checked, as there is no DNA. Germline V CDR1 and CDR2: MDHEN, SYDVKM. The CDR3 has 17 residues. This CDR3 reads CASSLLTGRSSYNEQFF.

The chain couples TRBV7-2 to TRBJ2-5; TCRdb's D gene call, TRBD2, goes unchecked for lack of DNA. This CDR3 contains 17 residues. Germline V lookup: CDR1 SGHTA, CDR2 FQGNSA. This CDR3 is CASSFVLAAGGEETQYF.

V is TRBV14 and J is TRBJ2-1; lacking DNA, the TRBD1 call made by TCRdb goes unchecked. This CDR3 comprises 15 residues. Germline-derived CDR1 and CDR2 are SGHDN and FVKESK. CDR3 residues: CASRRQGGGGNEQFF.

The chain carries TRBV4-1 and TRBJ2-1; TCRdb names TRBD1, which stays unverified in the absence of DNA. The CDR3 totals 15 residues. Germline V CDR1 and CDR2: MGHRA, YSYEKL. The CDR3: CASSHAGQGRHEQFF.

The J gene is TRBJ2-7, the V gene TRBV15; absent DNA, TCRdb's TRBD1 call cannot be checked. Germline V lookup: CDR1 LNHNV, CDR2 YYDKDF (reference sequence). The CDR3 consists of 13 residues. The CDR3 sequence is CATSTTGGYEQYF.

The chain couples TRBV28 to TRBJ1-6. Germline-derived CDR1 and CDR2 are MDHEN and SYDVKM. This CDR3 has 13 residues. Here the CDR3 reads CASSLRGRSPLHF.

The chain's CDR3 is CASSLDLSGSPLHF. The J gene is TRBJ1-6, the V gene TRBV5-1; absent DNA, TCRdb's TRBD1 call cannot be checked. This CDR3 region has 14 residues. Per germline, CDR1 SGHRS and CDR2 YFSETQ.

The rearrangement joins TRBV28 to TRBJ2-5; the D call of TRBD1 rests on TCRdb alone, since no DNA is present to check it. This CDR3 comprises 13 residues. Germline V gene sequence: CDR1 MDHEN, CDR2 SYDVKM. The CDR3: CASASTGVRTQYF.

Its frequency marks this clonotype as medium-sized (0.01 to 0.1%). This sequence joins TRBV29-1 and TRBJ2-2; no DNA is available, so the TRBD1 call from TCRdb remains unchecked. This CDR3 contains 14 residues. From germline, CDR1 is SQVTM and CDR2 ANQGSEA. CDR3: CSAEGQLNTGELFF.